These 17 T cell receptor beta chains were all obtained from the same sample, sequenced in a study of identical twins listed by TCRdb under 2016. Receptors were amplified or captured by 5' RACE. TCRdb shows the sequencer as Illumina HiSeq 2000. TCRdb trimmed the raw reads at Q25, called clones with MiXCR and kept productive beta chains. Rows matching on CDR3 protein sequence are summarized as one entry with the most common DNA and genes. In all, the sample holds around 340,000 distinct CDR3 sequences, and 9% to 15% of those were seen once. The top ten hold approximately 7.6% of the sample. A further study also used this sample, focusing on yellow fever vaccine responses in identical twins.

The sequencing input was CD8+ T cells sorted from blood. Receptors originate from a woman aged 18-30 years in good health.

This clonotype was seen ten or more times. This chain uses TRBV10-3 with TRBJ2-1; D possibly corresponds to TRBD1 (5 bases). Germline CDR1 is ENHRY and CDR2 is SYGVKD. This CDR3 spans 14 amino acids. V gave up 0 bases and J gave up 8 bases, with 11 bases separating them. In DNA form, the CDR3 reads TGTGCCATCAGTGAGTCGGGCAGGGTGGATGAGCAGTTCTTC. It is translated as CAISESGRVDEQFF.

The chain couples TRBV20-1 to TRBJ2-3, with 16 bases lining up with TRBD2. This CDR3 has 17 residues. The germline gives CDR1 DFQATT, CDR2 SNEGSKA (reference sequence). V lost 3 bases and J lost 3; bases outside the gene matches: 6. The CDR3 loop is CSASWGLAGGRTDTQYF. CDR3 in DNA: TGCAGTGCTAGTTGGGGACTAGCGGGAGGGAGGACAGATACGCAGTATTTT.

J is TRBJ1-2 and V is TRBV4-2; 11 bases agree with TRBD1. Germline CDR1 LGHNA, CDR2 YNFKEQ. The J segment lost 8 bases and the V segment lost 8 bases, leaving 4 bases of the junction unmatched. The CDR3 loop spans 12 amino acids. The CDR3: CASGQGADGYTF. CDR3 coding DNA: TGTGCCAGCGGACAGGGGGCGGACGGCTACACCTTC.

The CDR3 DNA follows: TGTGCCAGCAGCCCAACAGGAGGGGGGATCTACGAGCAGTACTTC. Its protein product is CASSPTGGGIYEQYF. V is TRBV7-6 and J is TRBJ2-7, with D possibly being TRBD1 or TRBD2 (6 bases each). V lost 5 bases to trimming and J lost 3 bases, with 17 bases between them. The CDR3 extends over 15 amino acids. Looked up from germline, CDR1 is SGHVS and CDR2 is FNYEAQ.

This clonotype was seen many times. V is TRBV12-3 or TRBV12-4 and J is TRBJ1-1; tentatively, D is TRBD1 (5 bases). Trimming removed 4 bases at V and 6 bases at J, with 15 bases between. The CDR3 runs to 14 residues. The CDR3 is CASSSPGGAAEAFF. DNA for the CDR3: TGTGCCAGCAGTTCCCCTGGTGGGGCCGCTGAAGCTTTCTTT.

This clonotype occurred a few times. The genes are TRBV7-3 and TRBJ2-1; 9 bases align to TRBD1. The junction had 7 bases not matched to a gene; V was cut back by 8 bases and J by 2 bases. CDR1 is SGHTA and CDR2 is FQGTGA in the germline V gene. CDR3 length: 15 residues. CDR3 in amino acids: CASGFGTGPYNEQFF. As DNA, the CDR3 is TGTGCCAGCGGTTTTGGGACAGGGCCCTACAATGAGCAGTTCTTC.

This clonotype was counted only a few times. The chain couples TRBV27 to TRBJ1-2; the D gene is possibly TRBD1 (5 bases). Per germline, CDR1 MNHEY and CDR2 SMNVEV (reference sequence). The CDR3 has 14 residues. Trimming removed 0 bases from V and 1 base from J, with 6 bases in between. The CDR3 nucleotides are TGTGCCAGCAGTTTATCAGGGGATAACTATGGCTACACCTTC. Protein sequence: CASSLSGDNYGYTF.

The chain links TRBV11-2 to TRBJ1-2; D gene unclear. CDR1 is SGHAT, CDR2 FQNNGV, per germline. CDR3 length: 12 amino acids. The V end was cut by 1 base, the J end by 7 bases, with 7 bases between. DNA of the CDR3: TGTGCCAGCAGCTTAGGGAGGGCTGGCTACACCTTC. It codes for CASSLGRAGYTF.

DNA for the CDR3: TGTGCCAGCAGACCGGACAGGGGTCCTTGGAACACTGAAGCTTTCTTT. It translates to CASRPDRGPWNTEAFF. This rearrangement joins TRBV6-5 to TRBJ1-1; 9 bases fit TRBD1. Trimming removed 6 bases from V and 1 base from J; junction bases left unmatched: 9. Per germline, CDR1 MNHEY and CDR2 SVGAGI. The CDR3 consists of 16 residues.

This chain uses TRBV7-9 with TRBJ2-1, with 10 bases lining up with TRBD1. Germline loops: CDR1 SEHNR, CDR2 FQNEAQ (reference sequence). The CDR3 is made up of 12 amino acids. The junction had 6 bases not matched to a gene; V was cut back by 5 bases and J by 14 bases. The CDR3 here is CASSPTGGPEFF. The CDR3 DNA reads as TGTGCCAGCAGCCCGACAGGGGGCCCGGAGTTCTTC.

This clonotype was detected only a few times. The chain joins TRBV5-5 to TRBJ2-7; D may be TRBD1 (6 bases). The V end lost 1 base, the J end lost 7 bases, and 12 bases lay between the germline ends. The CDR3 loop spans 13 amino acids. Germline CDR1 reads SGHKS; CDR2 reads YYEKEE (reference sequence). The CDR3 loop reads CASSLSDRREQYV. In DNA, the CDR3 is TGTGCCAGCAGCTTGAGTGACAGGCGGGAGCAGTACGTC.

This clonotype came up many times. The chain employs TRBV12-3 or TRBV12-4 and TRBJ2-1; 7 bases match TRBD2. The CDR3 covers 14 residues. Trimming at V came to 5 bases and at J to 3 bases, leaving 4 bases not matched to a gene. The CDR3 region has the DNA TGTGCCAGCAGTCTCAGCGGGAACTACAATGAGCAGTTCTTC. Translating gives CASSLSGNYNEQFF.

The V call is TRBV7-9, the J call TRBJ2-7, with a tentative D call TRBD1 (6 bases). The CDR3 runs to 12 residues. From germline, CDR1 is SEHNR and CDR2 FQNEAQ (reference sequence). The V gene lost 6 bases and the J gene lost 2 bases, with 8 bases spanning the gap. CDR3 in DNA: TGTGCCAGCAGTGGACAGCCCTACGAGCAGTACTTC. Its protein product is CASSGQPYEQYF.

This chain connects TRBV29-1 to TRBJ2-1; perhaps D is TRBD1 or TRBD2 (7 bases each). Trimming stripped 3 bases from V and 9 bases from J, with 12 bases between. CDR3 size: 12 residues. Germline CDR1 reads SQVTM; CDR2 reads ANQGSEA. CDR3 sequence reads: CSVEGRGGEQFF. The DNA of the CDR3 is TGCAGCGTTGAGGGCAGGGGGGGTGAGCAGTTCTTC.

This clonotype has ten or more counts. The rearrangement joins TRBV20-1 to TRBJ2-2; D is undetermined. This CDR3 comprises 12 residues. Per germline, CDR1 DFQATT and CDR2 SNEGSKA (reference sequence). Trimming took 0 bases from V and 5 from J, leaving 4 bases between them. The CDR3 reads CSAREVTGELFF. CDR3 nucleotide sequence: TGCAGTGCTAGAGAGGTGACCGGGGAGCTGTTTTTT.

This clonotype showed up many times. The rearrangement links TRBV5-1 to TRBJ1-1; 7 nucleotides match TRBD1. Germline trimming cut 3 bases from V and 9 bases from J; bases unmatched to any gene: 14. The CDR3 is made up of 15 amino acids. Germline CDR1 is SGHRS and CDR2 is YFSETQ. The CDR3 DNA is TGCGCCAGCAGCTCTGTTGGCTCGGGACAGTCGAAAGCTTTCTTT. Translating gives CASSSVGSGQSKAFF.

This clonotype was detected a few times. The rearrangement uses TRBV5-1 and TRBJ2-2, with D hard to call. Trimming left V 3 bases short and J 0 bases short, with 6 bases between. This CDR3 has 14 amino acids. Germline CDR1 reads SGHRS; CDR2 reads YFSETQ. CDR3 in DNA: TGCGCCAGCAGCTCGGTCCCGAACACCGGGGAGCTGTTTTTT. This codes for CASSSVPNTGELFF.